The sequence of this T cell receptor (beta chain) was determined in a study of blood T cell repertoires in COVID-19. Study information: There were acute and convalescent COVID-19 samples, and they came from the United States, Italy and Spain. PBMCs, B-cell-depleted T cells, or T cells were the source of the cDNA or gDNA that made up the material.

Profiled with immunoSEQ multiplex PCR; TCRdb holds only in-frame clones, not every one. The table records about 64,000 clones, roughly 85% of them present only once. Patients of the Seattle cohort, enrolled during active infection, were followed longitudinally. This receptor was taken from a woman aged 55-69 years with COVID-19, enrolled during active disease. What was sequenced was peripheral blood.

The CDR3 DNA reads TGTGCCAGCAGTACCCAATATAGGGGTGGAGAGACCCAGTACTTC. Translating it yields CASSTQYRGGETQYF. The chain has TRBV6-5 and TRBJ2-5; D perhaps matches TRBD1 (5 bases). The CDR3 covers 15 residues. Germline V gene data show CDR1 as MNHEY and CDR2 as SVGAGI. The V gene lost 5 bases and the J gene lost 4 bases, with 17 bases spanning the gap.